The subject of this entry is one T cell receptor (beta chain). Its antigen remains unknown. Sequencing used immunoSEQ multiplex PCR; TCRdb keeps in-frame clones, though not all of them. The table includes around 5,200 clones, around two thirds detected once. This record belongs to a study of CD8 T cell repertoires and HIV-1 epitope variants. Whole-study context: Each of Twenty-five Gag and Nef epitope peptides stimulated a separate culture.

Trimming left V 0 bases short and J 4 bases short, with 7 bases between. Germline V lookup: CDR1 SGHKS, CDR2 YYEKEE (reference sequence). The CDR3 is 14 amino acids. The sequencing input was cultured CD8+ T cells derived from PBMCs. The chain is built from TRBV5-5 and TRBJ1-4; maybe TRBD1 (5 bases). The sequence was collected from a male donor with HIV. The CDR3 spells CASSLGGNNEKLFF. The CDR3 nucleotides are TGTGCCAGCAGCTTGGGGGGCAATAATGAAAAACTGTTTTTT.